The clone carrying this T cell receptor (beta chain) came up a few times. The library targeted TCRbeta and was prepared with unique molecular identifiers. MiXCR was run by TCRdb on the PCR reads, yielding one entry per CDR3 protein. The table shows more than 450,000 distinct CDR3 sequences, with around 20% occurring only once. Germline loops: CDR1 SGHVS, CDR2 FNYEAQ. Trimming removed 6 bases from V and 5 bases from J; junction bases left unmatched: 15. The CDR3 totals 17 residues. The record originates from a study of T-cell reconstitution after alpha-beta-depleted transplantation in children. The clonotype originates from a human donor who donated a stem cell graft to a child with acute lymphoblastic leukemia. The sequencing here drew on PBMCs from the stem cell graft donor, taken from the stem cell graft. The J gene is TRBJ2-2, the V gene TRBV7-6, with TRBD1 matching 7 bases. The CDR3 bases are TGTGCCAGCAGTTTTTCCCGTAGAGGGGGCGGAACCGGGGAGCTGTTTTTT. This encodes CASSFSRRGGGTGELFF.